This T cell receptor (beta chain) is from a study of cytomegalovirus exposure and HLA in healthy donors. In the study overall: Unique TCR beta sequences numbering 120 million or so came from roughly 180 million T cells in an earlier analysis.

A note on this clone: Its target is unknown.

The study ran its PCR with 60 Vbeta and 13 Jbeta primers. The protocol was immunoSEQ multiplex PCR, while the TCRdb copy is restricted to in-frame clones and leaves out a portion. The sample has 100,000 to 150,000 clones; the top ten hold about 1.7%. Findings and caveats of the study: A later analysis linked a missense variant in DCLRE1C to the trimming of TCR beta V and J genes. Cytomegalovirus status, reportedly, was diagnosed with high specificity and sensitivity by the classifier.

The CDR3 runs to 17 residues. CDR1 and CDR2 from the germline V gene are MNHEY and SMNVEV (reference sequence). J lost 3 bases, V lost 4 bases, and 12 bases had no gene match. This sequence was found in a young man in good health and CMV-seronegative. Sequencing was carried out using PBMCs. The chain recombines TRBV27 with TRBJ1-1, with 9 bases fitting TRBD1. CDR3 region: CASSSRQGGLLYTEAFF. In DNA, the CDR3 is TGTGCCAGCAGTTCTAGACAGGGGGGGTTGTTATACACTGAAGCTTTCTTT.